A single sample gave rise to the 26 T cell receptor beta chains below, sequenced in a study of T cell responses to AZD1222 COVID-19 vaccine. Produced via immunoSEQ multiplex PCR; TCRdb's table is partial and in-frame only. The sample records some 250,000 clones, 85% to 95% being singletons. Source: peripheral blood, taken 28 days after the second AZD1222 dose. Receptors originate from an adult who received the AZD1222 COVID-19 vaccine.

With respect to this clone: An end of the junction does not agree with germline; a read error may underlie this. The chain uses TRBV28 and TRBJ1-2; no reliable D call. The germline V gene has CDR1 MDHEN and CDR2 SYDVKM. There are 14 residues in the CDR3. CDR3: CASSKTGFRYDYTF. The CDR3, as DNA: TGTGCCAGCAGTAAGACGGGGTTTAGGTATGACTACACCTTC.

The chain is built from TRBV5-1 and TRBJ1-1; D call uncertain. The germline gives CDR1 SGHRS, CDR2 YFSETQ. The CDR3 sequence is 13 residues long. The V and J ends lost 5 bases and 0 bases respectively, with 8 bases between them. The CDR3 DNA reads TGCGCCAGCAGGGCCGGGATGAACACTGAAGCTTTCTTT. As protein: CASRAGMNTEAFF.

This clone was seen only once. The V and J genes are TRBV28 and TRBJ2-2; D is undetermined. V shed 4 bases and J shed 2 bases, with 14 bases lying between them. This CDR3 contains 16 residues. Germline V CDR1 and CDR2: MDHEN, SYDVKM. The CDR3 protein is CASSSEAEINTGELFF. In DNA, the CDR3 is TGTGCCAGCAGTTCAGAGGCGGAGATAAACACCGGGGAGCTGTTTTTT. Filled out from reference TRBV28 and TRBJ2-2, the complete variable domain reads DVKVTQSSRYLVKRTGEKVFLECVQDMDHENMFWYRQDPGLGLRLIYFSYDVKMKEKGDIPEGYSVSREKKERFSLILESASTNQTSMYLCASSSEAEINTGELFFGEGSRLTVL.

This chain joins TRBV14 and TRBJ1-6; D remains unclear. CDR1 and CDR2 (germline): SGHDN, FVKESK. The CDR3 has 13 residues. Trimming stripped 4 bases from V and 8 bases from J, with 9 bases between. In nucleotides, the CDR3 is TGTGCCAGCAGCCTCCTTCCCCATTCACCCCTCCACTTT. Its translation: CASSLLPHSPLHF. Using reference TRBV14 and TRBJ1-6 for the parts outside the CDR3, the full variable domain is EAGVTQFPSHSVIEKGQTVTLRCDPISGHDNLYWYRRVMGKEIKFLLHFVKESKQDESGMPNNRFLAERTGGTYSTLKVQPAELEDSGVYFCASSLLPHSPLHFGNGTRLTVT.

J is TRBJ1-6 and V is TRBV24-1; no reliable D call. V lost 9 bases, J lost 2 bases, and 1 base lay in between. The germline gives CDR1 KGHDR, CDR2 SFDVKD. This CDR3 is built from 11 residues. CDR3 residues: CATPYNSPLHF. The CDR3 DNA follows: TGTGCCACCCCCTATAATTCACCCCTCCACTTT.

The CDR3 sequence: CASTGARTGNTIYF. CDR3 nucleotides: TGTGCCAGCACCGGCGCGAGGACTGGAAACACCATATATTTT. The chain is built from TRBV2 and TRBJ1-3; D remains ambiguous. Germline CDR1 reads SNHLY; CDR2 reads FYNNEI. This CDR3 is 14 amino acids long. Trimming removed 7 bases from V and 2 bases from J, with 12 bases in between.

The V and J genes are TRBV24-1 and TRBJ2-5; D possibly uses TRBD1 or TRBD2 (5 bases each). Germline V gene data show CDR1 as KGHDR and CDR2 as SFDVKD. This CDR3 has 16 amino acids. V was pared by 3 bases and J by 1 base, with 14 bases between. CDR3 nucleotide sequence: TGTGCCACCAGTGATCGGATTGGGGACGCCCAAGAGACCCAGTACTTC. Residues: CATSDRIGDAQETQYF.

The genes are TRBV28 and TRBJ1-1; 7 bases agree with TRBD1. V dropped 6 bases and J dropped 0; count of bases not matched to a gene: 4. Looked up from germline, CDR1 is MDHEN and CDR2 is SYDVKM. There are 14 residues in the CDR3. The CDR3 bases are TGTGCCAGCAGCCAGGGGGGCCTGAACACTGAAGCTTTCTTT. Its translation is CASSQGGLNTEAFF.

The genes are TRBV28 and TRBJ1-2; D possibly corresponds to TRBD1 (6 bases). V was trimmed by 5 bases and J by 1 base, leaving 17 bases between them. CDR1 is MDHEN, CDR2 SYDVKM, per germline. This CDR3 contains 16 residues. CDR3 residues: CASSPWTVKFNYGYTF. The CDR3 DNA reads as TGTGCCAGCAGTCCCTGGACAGTGAAATTTAACTATGGCTACACCTTC.

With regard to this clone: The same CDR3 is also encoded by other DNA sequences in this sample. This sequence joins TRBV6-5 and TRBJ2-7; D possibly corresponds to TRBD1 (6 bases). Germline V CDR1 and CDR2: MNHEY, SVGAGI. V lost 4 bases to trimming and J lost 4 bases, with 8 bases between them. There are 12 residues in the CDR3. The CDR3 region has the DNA TGTGCCAGCAGTTCACAGGGTTACGAGCAGTACTTC. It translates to CASSSQGYEQYF.

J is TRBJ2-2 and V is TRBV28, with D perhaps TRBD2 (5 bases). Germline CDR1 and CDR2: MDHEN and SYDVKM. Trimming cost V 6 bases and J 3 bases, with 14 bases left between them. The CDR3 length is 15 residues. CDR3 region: CASRTYVRDTGELFF. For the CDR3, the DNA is TGTGCCAGCAGGACCTACGTGAGGGACACCGGGGAGCTGTTTTTT.

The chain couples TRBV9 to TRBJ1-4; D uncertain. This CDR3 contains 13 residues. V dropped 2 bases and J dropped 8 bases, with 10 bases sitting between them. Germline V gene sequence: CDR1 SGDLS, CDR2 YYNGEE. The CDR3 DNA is TGTGCCAGCAGCGTGGGAACCGGAGAAAAACTGTTTTTT. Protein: CASSVGTGEKLFF.

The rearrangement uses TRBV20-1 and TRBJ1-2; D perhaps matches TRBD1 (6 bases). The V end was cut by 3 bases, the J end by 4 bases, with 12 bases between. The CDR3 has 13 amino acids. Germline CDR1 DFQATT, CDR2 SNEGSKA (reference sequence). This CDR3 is CSASQDSPYGYTF. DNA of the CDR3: TGCAGTGCTAGTCAGGACAGTCCCTATGGCTACACCTTC.

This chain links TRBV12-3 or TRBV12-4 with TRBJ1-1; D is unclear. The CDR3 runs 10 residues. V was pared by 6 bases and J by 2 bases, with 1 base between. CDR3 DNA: TGTGCCAGCAGAAACACTGAAGCTTTCTTT. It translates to CASRNTEAFF.

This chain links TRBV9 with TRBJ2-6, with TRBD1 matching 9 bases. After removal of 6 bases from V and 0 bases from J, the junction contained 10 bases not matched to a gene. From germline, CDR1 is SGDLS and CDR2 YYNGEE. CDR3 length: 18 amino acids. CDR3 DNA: TGTGCCAGCATGGGACAGGGTCCCGTAAGCTCTGGGGCCAACGTCCTGACTTTC. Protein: CASMGQGPVSSGANVLTF.

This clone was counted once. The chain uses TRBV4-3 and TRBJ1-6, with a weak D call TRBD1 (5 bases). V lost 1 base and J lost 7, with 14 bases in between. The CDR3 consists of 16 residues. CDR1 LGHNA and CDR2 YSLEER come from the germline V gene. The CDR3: CASSQAREIPNSPLHF. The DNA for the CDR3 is TGCGCCAGCAGCCAAGCCAGGGAAATTCCAAATTCACCCCTCCACTTT.

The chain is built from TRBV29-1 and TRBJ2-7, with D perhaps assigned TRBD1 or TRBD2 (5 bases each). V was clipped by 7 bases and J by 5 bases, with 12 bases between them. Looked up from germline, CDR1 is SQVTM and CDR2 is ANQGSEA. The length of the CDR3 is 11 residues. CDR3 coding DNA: TGCAGCGCCCGAGAGGGGAACGAGCAGTACTTC. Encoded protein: CSAREGNEQYF.

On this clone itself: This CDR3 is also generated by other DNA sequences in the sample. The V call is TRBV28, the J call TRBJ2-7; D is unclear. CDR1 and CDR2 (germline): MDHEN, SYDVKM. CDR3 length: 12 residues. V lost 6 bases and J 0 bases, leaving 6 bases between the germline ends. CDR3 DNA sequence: TGTGCCAGCAGCTCCTCCTCCTACGAGCAGTACTTC. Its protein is CASSSSSYEQYF.

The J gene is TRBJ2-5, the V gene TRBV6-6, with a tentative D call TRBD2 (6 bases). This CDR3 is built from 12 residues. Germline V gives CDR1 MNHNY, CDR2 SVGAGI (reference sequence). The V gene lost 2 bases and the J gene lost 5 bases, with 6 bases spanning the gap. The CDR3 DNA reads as TGTGCCAGCAGTTACGGGGGGGAGACCCAGTACTTC. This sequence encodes CASSYGGETQYF.

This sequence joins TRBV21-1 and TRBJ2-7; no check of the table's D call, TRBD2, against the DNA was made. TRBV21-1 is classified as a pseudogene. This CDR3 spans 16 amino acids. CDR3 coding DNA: TGTGCCAGCAGCCCCAGCGGGAGGGGGATTGGGTATAAGCAGTACTTC. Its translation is CASSPSGRGIGYKQYF.

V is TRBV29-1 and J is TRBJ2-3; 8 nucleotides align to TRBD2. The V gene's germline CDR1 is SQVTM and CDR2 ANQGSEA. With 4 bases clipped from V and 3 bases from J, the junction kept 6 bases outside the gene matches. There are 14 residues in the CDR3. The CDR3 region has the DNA TGCAGCGTTGCTGGGACTAGTAGTACAGATACGCAGTATTTT. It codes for CSVAGTSSTDTQYF.

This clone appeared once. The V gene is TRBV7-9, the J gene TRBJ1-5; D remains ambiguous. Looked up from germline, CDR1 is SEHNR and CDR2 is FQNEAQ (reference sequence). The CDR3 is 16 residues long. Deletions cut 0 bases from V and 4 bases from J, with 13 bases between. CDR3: CASSLARSAANQPQHF. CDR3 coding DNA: TGTGCCAGCAGCTTAGCTAGGTCGGCGGCGAATCAGCCCCAGCATTTT.

DNA for the CDR3: TGTGCCAGCAGTTACCGGGGACTAGCGGGAGAAAAGCAGTACTTC. It is translated as CASSYRGLAGEKQYF. V usage is TRBV6-2 or TRBV6-3 and J usage is TRBJ2-7; 14 nucleotides line up with TRBD2. Germline V gene data show CDR1 as MNHEY and CDR2 as SVGEGT. Trimming cost V 2 bases and J 8 bases; bases outside gene matches: 5. This CDR3 has 15 amino acids.

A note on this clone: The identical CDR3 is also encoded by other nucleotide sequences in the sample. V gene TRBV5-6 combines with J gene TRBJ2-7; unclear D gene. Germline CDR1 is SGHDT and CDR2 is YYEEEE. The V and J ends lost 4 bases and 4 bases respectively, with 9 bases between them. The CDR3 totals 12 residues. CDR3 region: CASSPGRYEQYF. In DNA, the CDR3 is TGTGCCAGCAGCCCCGGTAGGTACGAGCAGTACTTC.

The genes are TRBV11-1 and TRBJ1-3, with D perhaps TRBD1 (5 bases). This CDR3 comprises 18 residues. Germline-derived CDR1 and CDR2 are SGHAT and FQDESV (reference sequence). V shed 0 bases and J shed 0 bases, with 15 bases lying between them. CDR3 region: CASSLARGGQISGNTIYF. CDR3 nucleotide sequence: TGTGCCAGCAGCTTAGCGCGGGGAGGACAAATCTCTGGAAACACCATATATTTT.

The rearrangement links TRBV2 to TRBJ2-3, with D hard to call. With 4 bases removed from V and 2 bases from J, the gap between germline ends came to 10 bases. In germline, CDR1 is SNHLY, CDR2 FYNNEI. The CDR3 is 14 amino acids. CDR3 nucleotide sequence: TGTGCCAGCAGTGTAGAACAGTACACAGATACGCAGTATTTT. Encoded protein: CASSVEQYTDTQYF.